One and the same sample provided the 8 T cell receptor beta chains below, sequenced in a study of shared clonotypes between healthy human individuals. Produced via immunoSEQ multiplex PCR; TCRdb's table is partial and in-frame only. This table holds approximately 2.5 million clones, around 90% found once. The sample taken for sequencing was naive CD4+ T cells sorted from blood. The sample's subset: CD45RA+ positively selected. All receptors derive from a man between 18 and 29 years old in good health.

This rearrangement joins TRBV5-5 to TRBJ1-4, with D possibly TRBD1 on 5 matching bases. Germline V gene lookup returns CDR1 SGHKS and CDR2 YYEKEE (reference sequence). V lost 0 bases to trimming and J lost 0 bases, with 12 bases between them. The CDR3 loop spans 17 amino acids. The CDR3 region is CASSLGRVTATNEKLFF. CDR3 sequence (DNA): TGTGCCAGCAGCTTGGGCAGGGTGACGGCAACTAATGAAAAACTGTTTTTT.

The CDR3 loop reads CASSNRDSHEQYF. The CDR3 coding sequence is TGTGCCAGCAGTAACCGGGACAGCCACGAGCAGTACTTC. The chain uses TRBV7-3 and TRBJ2-7, with TRBD1 identical over 7 bases. Germline assignment: CDR1 SGHTA and CDR2 FQGTGA. This CDR3 comprises 13 residues. J was trimmed by 5 bases and V by 6 bases; bases with no gene match: 7.

The CDR3 DNA reads TGTGCCTGGAGTCTAATTCTGGGGATAAATGAGCAGTTCTTC. This encodes CAWSLILGINEQFF. V is TRBV30 and J is TRBJ2-1, with D uncertain. The V gene's germline CDR1 is GTSNPN and CDR2 SVGIG (reference sequence). This CDR3 region has 14 residues. V lost 2 bases, J lost 7 bases, and 15 bases lay in between.

The rearrangement joins TRBV19 to TRBJ2-7; a weak D match, TRBD2 (7 bases). The CDR3 runs 14 residues. Looked up from germline, CDR1 is LNHDA and CDR2 is SQIVND (reference sequence). V was clipped by 1 base and J by 3 bases, with 10 bases between them. The chain's CDR3 is CASSIAGGHYEQYF. The CDR3 nucleotides are TGTGCCAGTAGTATAGCGGGGGGCCACTACGAGCAGTACTTC. The variable domain in full, completed from reference TRBV19 and TRBJ2-7, reads DGGITQSPKYLFRKEGQNVTLSCEQNLNHDAMYWYRQDPGQGLRLIYYSQIVNDFQKGDIAEGYSVSREKKESFPLTVTSAQKNPTAFYLCASSIAGGHYEQYFGPGTRLTVT.

The chain recombines TRBV2 with TRBJ1-3; D remains unclear. The germline CDR1 and CDR2 sequences are SNHLY and FYNNEI. The V end lost 7 bases, the J end lost 2 bases, and 12 bases lay between the germline ends. The length of the CDR3 is 14 residues. CDR3: CASMGTSPGNTIYF. The CDR3, as DNA: TGTGCCAGCATGGGCACCTCTCCTGGAAACACCATATATTTT.

The rearrangement links TRBV9 to TRBJ2-5, with 8 bases matching TRBD1. The V segment lost 0 bases and the J segment 4 bases; nucleotides outside the gene matches: 5. The CDR3 spans 15 residues. Per germline, CDR1 SGDLS and CDR2 YYNGEE. Here the CDR3 DNA reads TGTGCCAGCAGCGTAGCCCCTCAGGGGGCAGAGACCCAGTACTTC. Encoded protein: CASSVAPQGAETQYF.

V gene TRBV19 combines with J gene TRBJ2-5, with 7 bases matching TRBD1. This CDR3 is built from 14 residues. Germline loops: CDR1 LNHDA, CDR2 SQIVND (reference sequence). J was trimmed by 1 base and V by 7 bases; bases with no gene match: 6. CDR3 in amino acids: CASKRQGSQETQYF. As DNA, the CDR3 is TGTGCCAGTAAAAGACAGGGATCCCAAGAGACCCAGTACTTC.

V gene TRBV7-9 combines with J gene TRBJ1-2; D remains unclear. V shed 2 bases and J shed 6 bases, with 7 bases lying between them. Germline values: CDR1 SEHNR, CDR2 FQNEAQ (reference sequence). The CDR3 covers 12 residues. CDR3 DNA: TGTGCCAGCAGCTTAACTCCTGATGGCTACACCTTC. Translating it yields CASSLTPDGYTF.